Below, 27 T cell receptor beta chains from the same sample are listed, as sequenced in a study of CD8+ T cells in alopecia areata. Treatment specified: oral pan-JAK inhibitor, 5-10 mg twice daily. RNA was isolated and reverse transcribed to cDNA, the sequencing template. Produced via immunoSEQ multiplex PCR; TCRdb's table is partial and in-frame only. The sample lists 100,000 to 120,000 clones, approximately 55% seen once, with approximately 3.6% in the top ten. Sequencing used CD4+ T cells sorted from blood, obtained at week 24, from a patient treated with tofacitinib. The receptors stem from a human donor with alopecia areata.

The rearrangement links TRBV7-2 to TRBJ2-5, with D perhaps matching TRBD1 (6 bases). V shed 5 bases and J shed 2 bases, with 15 bases lying between them. Germline CDR1 is SGHTA and CDR2 is FQGNSA. This CDR3 is 15 amino acids long. CDR3 protein: CASSLDSFAQETQYF. DNA for the CDR3: TGTGCCAGCAGCCTGGACAGTTTCGCTCAAGAGACCCAGTACTTC.

In this sample, this clone turned up a few times. The rearrangement uses TRBV29-1 and TRBJ1-1, with D possibly being TRBD1 (6 bases). Trimming left V 3 bases short and J 5 bases short, with 13 bases between. Per the germline V gene, CDR1 is SQVTM and CDR2 is ANQGSEA. The CDR3 spans 13 residues. The CDR3 loop is CSVEGARRTEAFF. For the CDR3, the DNA is TGCAGCGTTGAGGGGGCCAGAAGGACTGAAGCTTTCTTT.

The chain carries TRBV5-1 and TRBJ1-2, with D perhaps TRBD1 (6 bases). Germline CDR1 reads SGHRS; CDR2 reads YFSETQ. This CDR3 has 12 residues. V lost 4 bases to trimming and J lost 8 bases, with 12 bases between them. CDR3 DNA: TGCGCCAGCAGCCTCGGGGGGCAAGGCTACACCTTC. This sequence encodes CASSLGGQGYTF.

The rearrangement links TRBV4-2 to TRBJ2-5; a weak D match, TRBD2 (6 bases). This CDR3 region has 16 residues. Germline V gives CDR1 LGHNA, CDR2 YNFKEQ. Trimming removed 1 base at V and 2 bases at J, with 14 bases between. This CDR3 is CASSQGYSGEQETQYF. The CDR3 DNA sequence: TGTGCCAGCAGCCAAGGTTACTCGGGGGAGCAAGAGACCCAGTACTTC.

The rearrangement joins TRBV2 to TRBJ2-5, with TRBD2 matching 11 bases. The germline V gene has CDR1 SNHLY and CDR2 FYNNEI. The ends lost 4 bases at V and 4 bases at J; junction bases unmatched: 5. The length of the CDR3 is 15 residues. CDR3 protein: CASSGLLAGGETQYF. The DNA for the CDR3 is TGTGCCAGCAGTGGATTGCTAGCGGGGGGAGAGACCCAGTACTTC.

In its sample, this clone was seen a few times. The V call is TRBV27, the J call TRBJ1-1, with D uncertain. The CDR3 runs to 15 residues. Looked up from germline, CDR1 is MNHEY and CDR2 is SMNVEV (reference sequence). The V end was cut by 2 bases, the J end by 1 base, with 11 bases between. CDR3 coding DNA: TGTGCCAGCAGTTTAGGCTACGATACGAACACTGAAGCTTTCTTT. It specifies CASSLGYDTNTEAFF.

The V and J genes are TRBV30 and TRBJ2-1; 13 positions agree with TRBD2. The CDR3 sequence is 14 residues long. Germline CDR1 GTSNPN, CDR2 SVGIG (reference sequence). V was pared by 6 bases and J by 4 bases, with 3 bases of the junction left unmatched. CDR3: CACGTSGAYNEQFF. For the CDR3, the DNA is TGTGCCTGCGGGACTAGCGGGGCGTACAATGAGCAGTTCTTC.

The rearrangement links TRBV2 to TRBJ2-5; 10 bases map to TRBD2. Germline V lookup: CDR1 SNHLY, CDR2 FYNNEI. The CDR3 is made up of 14 amino acids. Germline trimming cut 8 bases from V and 4 bases from J; bases unmatched to any gene: 7. CDR3: CASHLAGGLETQYF. In nucleotides, the CDR3 is TGTGCCAGCCATTTAGCGGGGGGCTTAGAGACCCAGTACTTC.

The genes are TRBV7-9 and TRBJ2-3; 9 nucleotides align to TRBD1. V dropped 5 bases and J dropped 4; count of bases not matched to a gene: 13. The CDR3 loop spans 17 amino acids. CDR1 and CDR2 (germline): SEHNR, FQNEAQ (reference sequence). The CDR3 protein is CASSPGISGTGSDTQYF. DNA for the CDR3: TGTGCCAGCAGCCCAGGAATCTCCGGGACAGGGTCAGATACGCAGTATTTT.

Comments on this clone: Other DNA sequences in the sample encode the same CDR3. This chain joins TRBV7-9 and TRBJ2-5, with a weak D call TRBD2 (5 bases). Per germline, CDR1 SEHNR and CDR2 FQNEAQ (reference sequence). The CDR3 covers 12 residues. Trimming shortened V by 2 bases and J by 5 bases, and 6 bases separated the two germline ends. The CDR3 is CASSLRTETQYF. In DNA form, the CDR3 reads TGTGCCAGCAGCTTACGGACTGAGACCCAGTACTTC.

The CDR3 is CASSPIGNSPLHF. DNA for the CDR3: TGTGCCAGCAGCCCCATCGGTAATTCACCCCTCCACTTT. The chain links TRBV7-9 to TRBJ1-6; D gene ambiguous. The CDR3 has 13 residues. Trimming took off 5 bases at V and 6 bases at J, with 8 bases between the two ends. CDR1 and CDR2 from the germline V gene are SEHNR and FQNEAQ (reference sequence).

The rearrangement links TRBV6-5 to TRBJ2-7; 9 positions match TRBD1. V trimming: 6 bases; J trimming: 1 base; junction bases outside the gene matches: 4. The germline V gene has CDR1 MNHEY and CDR2 SVGAGI. This CDR3 contains 14 residues. The CDR3 nucleotides read TGTGCCAGCAGGACCGGGACAGGGTCCTACGAGCAGTACTTC. This translates into CASRTGTGSYEQYF.

This clone has a single count. The genes are TRBV5-1 and TRBJ1-1, with 11 bases identical to TRBD1. J lost 4 bases, V lost 4 bases, and 6 bases had no gene match. The germline V gene has CDR1 SGHRS and CDR2 YFSETQ. This CDR3 spans 15 amino acids. CDR3 DNA: TGCGCCAGCAGCCTAGGACAGGGGGCGGGCACTGAAGCTTTCTTT. This translates into CASSLGQGAGTEAFF.

The chain employs TRBV19 and TRBJ1-2; 7 bases align to TRBD1. V shed 5 bases and J 0 bases; nucleotides not matched to a gene: 3. There are 14 residues in the CDR3. Germline V gives CDR1 LNHDA, CDR2 SQIVND (reference sequence). CDR3 amino acids: CASSGTVPNYGYTF. DNA for the CDR3: TGTGCCAGTAGTGGGACAGTCCCTAACTATGGCTACACCTTC.

This clone was seen a handful of times. The V and J genes are TRBV4-2 and TRBJ2-2, with TRBD2 identical over 7 bases. This CDR3 comprises 16 residues. Germline V gene sequence: CDR1 LGHNA, CDR2 YNFKEQ. V shed 0 bases and J 1 base; nucleotides not matched to a gene: 2. CDR3 bases: TGTGCCAGCAGCCAAGAGGCGGGAGAGAACACCGGGGAGCTGTTTTTT. Translating gives CASSQEAGENTGELFF.

The chain employs TRBV2 and TRBJ1-6; D is uncertain. Germline loops: CDR1 SNHLY, CDR2 FYNNEI. The ends were cut back, 6 bases at V and 10 bases at J, with 13 bases in the middle. The CDR3 covers 13 residues. CDR3 sequence reads: CASSERVGSPLHF. The CDR3 DNA reads as TGTGCCAGCAGCGAAAGAGTTGGCTCACCCCTCCACTTT.

The chain joins TRBV6-5 to TRBJ2-5; 7 nucleotides match TRBD2. V was pared by 0 bases and J by 5 bases, with 3 bases of the junction left unmatched. The CDR3 has 14 amino acids. Germline values: CDR1 MNHEY, CDR2 SVGAGI. Here the CDR3 DNA reads TGTGCCAGCAGTTACTCTTACGGGGGGGAGACCCAGTACTTC. Amino acids: CASSYSYGGETQYF.

In the case of this clone: Relative to the germline gene, one junction end is altered; a read error may explain this. The chain is built from TRBV30 and TRBJ1-6, with D possibly being TRBD1 (5 bases). This CDR3 has 14 residues. Germline CDR1 GTSNPN, CDR2 SVGIG (reference sequence). CDR3 sequence reads: CAWSIDSNNSPPHF. CDR3 bases: TGTGCCTGGAGTATAGACAGTAATAATTCACCCCCCCACTTT. Complete variable domain (other parts from reference TRBV30 and TRBJ1-6): SQTIHQWPATLVQPVGSPLSLECTVEGTSNPNLYWYRQAAGRGLQLLFYSVGIGQISSEVPQNLSASRPQDRQFILSSKKLLLSDSGFYLCAWSIDSNNSPPHFGNGTRLTVT.

The rearrangement uses TRBV30 and TRBJ1-2; no clear D. Germline CDR1 reads GTSNPN; CDR2 reads SVGIG (reference sequence). This CDR3 comprises 14 residues. V lost 7 bases and J lost 4, with 19 bases in between. The CDR3, as DNA: TGTGCCTTCGAGGTTCCCCCGACGGGCTATGGCTACACCTTC. This translates into CAFEVPPTGYGYTF.

Here the CDR3 DNA reads TGTGCCAGCTCACCGGGACAGAGCTATGGCTACACCTTC. This translates into CASSPGQSYGYTF. The V and J genes are TRBV18 and TRBJ1-2, with 7 bases fitting TRBD1. V lost 3 bases and J lost 4; bases outside the gene matches: 2. Germline CDR1 reads KGHSH; CDR2 reads LQKENI. This CDR3 is built from 13 residues.

The chain recombines TRBV9 with TRBJ2-2; no definite D call. V was clipped by 5 bases and J by 4 bases, with 3 bases between them. Looked up from germline, CDR1 is SGDLS and CDR2 is YYNGEE. This CDR3 is built from 11 residues. The chain's CDR3 is CASRGTGELFF. The CDR3 DNA sequence: TGTGCCAGCAGGGGCACCGGGGAGCTGTTTTTT.

The rearrangement links TRBV10-3 to TRBJ2-7; D may match TRBD1 or TRBD2 (6 bases each). V lost 0 bases and J lost 6, with 9 bases in between. The V gene's germline CDR1 is ENHRY and CDR2 SYGVKD. The length of the CDR3 is 13 residues. CDR3 residues: CAISESSGAEQYF. For the CDR3, the DNA is TGTGCCATCAGTGAGTCGTCGGGGGCCGAGCAGTACTTC.

V gene TRBV30 combines with J gene TRBJ1-5; D perhaps matches TRBD1 (6 bases). The CDR3 consists of 14 residues. V was shortened by 5 bases and J by 3 bases, with 14 bases between the two germline ends. Germline CDR1 and CDR2: GTSNPN and SVGIG (reference sequence). The CDR3, as DNA: TGTGCCTGGGGTGGACAGCGATACAATCAGCCCCAGCATTTT. Protein sequence: CAWGGQRYNQPQHF.

Notes on this clone: A read error may account for a junction end that differs from germline. The V and J genes are TRBV7-7 and TRBJ2-5, with D tentatively TRBD1 (5 bases). CDR1 is SSHAT and CDR2 is FNYEAQ in the germline V gene (reference sequence). This CDR3 has 14 residues. The CDR3 DNA follows: TGTGCTAGCAGCGCAACAGGAGTACAAGAGACCCAGTACTTC. Residues: CASSATGVQETQYF.

This clone is medium-sized within its sample. This chain uses TRBV14 with TRBJ2-7; 8 nucleotides line up with TRBD2. CDR1 is SGHDN, CDR2 FVKESK, per germline. Trimming cost V 4 bases and J 4 bases; bases outside gene matches: 9. CDR3 length: 15 residues. CDR3 sequence reads: CASSLPGGARYEQYF. The CDR3 DNA follows: TGTGCCAGCAGCCTCCCGGGGGGGGCGAGGTACGAGCAGTACTTC.

The chain couples TRBV28 to TRBJ1-4, with a weak D call TRBD1 (6 bases). V was clipped by 8 bases and J by 1 base, with 8 bases between them. Per the germline V gene, CDR1 is MDHEN and CDR2 is SYDVKM. The CDR3 is 13 residues long. Here the CDR3 reads CASCRGTNEKLFF. The CDR3, as DNA: TGTGCCAGCTGCAGGGGAACTAATGAAAAACTGTTTTTT.

This chain links TRBV10-3 with TRBJ2-5; 10 nucleotides line up with TRBD1. V gave up 6 bases and J gave up 5 bases; unmatched junction bases: 6. CDR3 length equals 14 residues. Germline assignment: CDR1 ENHRY and CDR2 SYGVKD. DNA for the CDR3: TGTGCCATCAGGCCGGGACAGGGGAGCGAGACCCAGTACTTC. This sequence encodes CAIRPGQGSETQYF.